The 20 T cell receptor beta chains given below trace back to one sample, sequenced in a study of cytomegalovirus exposure and HLA in healthy donors. It was with 60 Vbeta and 13 Jbeta primers that the PCR ran. Some clones are missing from TCRdb's copy, which holds only in-frame ones; the method was immunoSEQ multiplex PCR. Listed are approximately 110,000 clones; approximately 0.6% falls within the top ten. The specimen sequenced was PBMCs. Receptor source: a man aged 45-65 years in good health and CMV-seronegative.

V and J are TRBV7-2 and TRBJ1-2; TRBD1 matches 8 bases. The CDR3 loop spans 14 amino acids. Germline lookup yields CDR1 SGHTA and CDR2 FQGNSA. Unmatched junction bases numbered 5, after V lost 5 bases and J lost 3 bases. CDR3 region: CASSHQGADYGYTF. CDR3 nucleotides: TGTGCCAGCAGCCATCAGGGGGCGGACTATGGCTACACCTTC.

The rearrangement links TRBV5-1 to TRBJ2-2; D might be TRBD2 (6 bases). CDR1 and CDR2 from the germline V gene are SGHRS and YFSETQ. The CDR3 consists of 15 residues. The V gene lost 0 bases and the J gene lost 8 bases, with 14 bases spanning the gap. For the CDR3, the DNA is TGCGCCAGCAGCTTGGCGGGAGTGGGTTCTGGGGAGCTGTTTTTT. This translates into CASSLAGVGSGELFF.

In DNA form, the CDR3 reads TGTGCCACCAGCAGGGGGGGACAGGGGTCGGCCAACGAGCAGTACTTC. It yields the protein CATSRGGQGSANEQYF. The rearrangement joins TRBV15 to TRBJ2-7; 10 bases agree with TRBD1. CDR3 size: 16 residues. J was trimmed by 5 bases and V by 3 bases; bases with no gene match: 10. Germline assignment: CDR1 LNHNV and CDR2 YYDKDF (reference sequence).

The chain is built from TRBV6-5 and TRBJ1-2, with TRBD1 matching over 7 bases. The trim removed 0 bases at V and 1 base at J, leaving 2 bases unmatched. CDR3 length: 15 residues. Germline V gene lookup returns CDR1 MNHEY and CDR2 SVGAGI. The DNA for the CDR3 is TGTGCCAGCAGTTACTCCGGACAGGATAACTATGGCTACACCTTC. Its protein is CASSYSGQDNYGYTF.

The chain has TRBV25-1 and TRBJ1-4, with D perhaps matching TRBD1 (6 bases). Deletions cut 2 bases from V and 8 bases from J, with 24 bases between. The CDR3 sequence is 18 residues long. Germline V gives CDR1 MGHDK, CDR2 SYGVNS. The CDR3 DNA reads as TGTGCCAGCAGTGAACCCCCATCCCTGGACGGGGGGCAGGAAAAACTGTTTTTT. Its protein is CASSEPPSLDGGQEKLFF.

The V gene is TRBV7-2, the J gene TRBJ1-2; D is ambiguous. Per the germline V gene, CDR1 is SGHTA and CDR2 is FQGNSA. Trimming left V 1 base short and J 4 bases short, with 13 bases between. The CDR3 is 15 residues long. Written as DNA, the CDR3 is TGTGCCAGCAGCTTAGGTGGAGGTTCTTCCTATGGCTACACCTTC. This encodes CASSLGGGSSYGYTF.

The CDR3 nucleotides read TGTGCCAGCAGTTTCTTGGGGCAGTCCAATGAAAAACTGTTTTTT. Translating gives CASSFLGQSNEKLFF. The chain is built from TRBV27 and TRBJ1-4; D may be TRBD1 (5 bases). Germline loops: CDR1 MNHEY, CDR2 SMNVEV (reference sequence). Trimming removed 3 bases at V and 5 bases at J, with 13 bases between. The CDR3 consists of 15 residues.

This sequence joins TRBV9 and TRBJ2-3; 7 bases map to TRBD1. J gave up 3 bases and V 4 bases, and 8 bases lay outside the gene matches. CDR1 is SGDLS and CDR2 is YYNGEE in the germline V gene. The CDR3 spans 15 residues. The CDR3 sequence: CASSFRDSRTDTQYF. DNA for the CDR3: TGTGCCAGCAGCTTCCGGGACAGCCGTACAGATACGCAGTATTTT.

Comments on this clone: Other DNA sequences in the same sample also yield this CDR3. The gene calls are TRBV19 and TRBJ1-3; D not resolved. Germline V gives CDR1 LNHDA, CDR2 SQIVND (reference sequence). This CDR3 spans 14 amino acids. Trimming pared 2 bases from V and 2 bases from J, leaving 7 bases between. The DNA for the CDR3 is TGTGCCAGTAGTATAACGGGGACTGGAAACACCATATATTTT. This translates into CASSITGTGNTIYF.

The CDR3 sequence: CASSSGLLYEQYF. The CDR3 region has the DNA TGTGCCAGCAGTTCAGGACTACTTTACGAGCAGTACTTC. This chain uses TRBV27 with TRBJ2-7; D possibly corresponds to TRBD2 (6 bases). The CDR3 spans 13 residues. CDR1 is MNHEY and CDR2 is SMNVEV in the germline V gene (reference sequence). V dropped 4 bases and J dropped 4 bases, with 11 bases sitting between them.

This chain joins TRBV5-5 and TRBJ2-2; weak D call: TRBD1 (6 bases). The CDR3 is 16 amino acids. Deletions cut 7 bases from V and 0 bases from J, with 16 bases between. Per the germline V gene, CDR1 is SGHKS and CDR2 is YYEKEE (reference sequence). CDR3 in amino acids: CASGEMPGANTGELFF. Here the CDR3 DNA reads TGTGCCAGCGGGGAAATGCCAGGGGCGAACACCGGGGAGCTGTTTTTT.

The V call is TRBV25-1, the J call TRBJ1-1; D may be TRBD1 (5 bases). CDR1 is MGHDK and CDR2 is SYGVNS in the germline V gene. The CDR3 is made up of 15 amino acids. Trimming shortened V by 1 base and J by 2 bases, and 11 bases separated the two germline ends. CDR3 residues: CASSESGTLNTEAFF. The CDR3 coding sequence is TGTGCCAGCAGTGAATCGGGGACTTTAAACACTGAAGCTTTCTTT.

The chain has TRBV7-2 and TRBJ1-2; 8 bases line up with TRBD1. This CDR3 spans 14 amino acids. Germline V gives CDR1 SGHTA, CDR2 FQGNSA. J was trimmed by 12 bases and V by 8 bases; bases with no gene match: 17. In nucleotides, the CDR3 is TGTGCCAGCGGCCCCAGGGGGCGCCAAGTAATGGACACCTTC. Residues: CASGPRGRQVMDTF.

The chain uses TRBV19 and TRBJ2-7; possibly TRBD1 for D (6 bases). V lost 5 bases and J 0 bases, leaving 11 bases between the germline ends. The length of the CDR3 is 14 residues. Per the germline V gene, CDR1 is LNHDA and CDR2 is SQIVND (reference sequence). CDR3 sequence reads: CASSSDRSSYEQYF. The CDR3 DNA is TGTGCCAGTAGTTCAGACAGGAGCTCCTACGAGCAGTACTTC. Supplemented by reference TRBV19 and TRBJ2-7, the full variable domain reads DGGITQSPKYLFRKEGQNVTLSCEQNLNHDAMYWYRQDPGQGLRLIYYSQIVNDFQKGDIAEGYSVSREKKESFPLTVTSAQKNPTAFYLCASSSDRSSYEQYFGPGTRLTVT.

The chain joins TRBV27 to TRBJ2-2, with D possibly matching TRBD2 (5 bases). Germline V gene lookup returns CDR1 MNHEY and CDR2 SMNVEV (reference sequence). The V end was cut by 10 bases, the J end by 4 bases, with 10 bases between. CDR3 length: 12 residues. The CDR3 spells CATSGITGELFF. In DNA form, the CDR3 reads TGTGCCACCTCGGGGATCACCGGGGAGCTGTTTTTT.

The chain employs TRBV9 and TRBJ2-7; 8 bases are shared with TRBD1. There are 15 residues in the CDR3. V gave up 2 bases and J gave up 4 bases; unmatched junction bases: 8. Germline CDR1 and CDR2: SGDLS and YYNGEE. The CDR3 coding sequence is TGTGCCAGCAGCGTCGGACAGGGCAACTTTTACGAGCAGTACTTC. Residues: CASSVGQGNFYEQYF.

V gene TRBV5-1 combines with J gene TRBJ2-3, with 16 nucleotides matching TRBD2. The CDR3 consists of 18 residues. Per germline, CDR1 SGHRS and CDR2 YFSETQ. J was trimmed by 6 bases and V by 4 bases; bases with no gene match: 11. CDR3 in DNA: TGCGCCAGCAGCGCCCCCGGGACTAGCGGGGGGGCAGGTGATACGCAGTATTTT. Its protein is CASSAPGTSGGAGDTQYF.

The rearrangement links TRBV6-5 to TRBJ1-1; unclear D gene. This CDR3 is 14 amino acids long. From germline, CDR1 is MNHEY and CDR2 SVGAGI. Deletions cut 2 bases from V and 4 bases from J, with 11 bases between. CDR3 amino acids: CASSYGLFGTEAFF. The CDR3 DNA reads as TGTGCCAGCAGTTACGGGCTTTTTGGCACTGAAGCTTTCTTT.

V and J are TRBV11-2 and TRBJ2-1, with 7 bases aligning to TRBD2. J was trimmed by 8 bases and V by 6 bases; bases with no gene match: 7. In germline, CDR1 is SGHAT, CDR2 FQNNGV. CDR3 size: 13 residues. In DNA, the CDR3 is TGTGCCAGCAGGTGGGAGGGAACGGATGAGCAGTTCTTC. This encodes CASRWEGTDEQFF.

This chain joins TRBV6-5 and TRBJ2-1; D might be TRBD2 (6 bases). This CDR3 comprises 16 residues. Trimming removed 2 bases from V and 7 bases from J, with 18 bases in between. Germline V gene sequence: CDR1 MNHEY, CDR2 SVGAGI. CDR3 in amino acids: CASSYGTPPHLNEQFF. The DNA for the CDR3 is TGTGCCAGCAGTTACGGGACTCCACCCCATCTGAATGAGCAGTTCTTC.